The sequence of this TCR beta chain was determined in a study of cytomegalovirus exposure and HLA in healthy donors (TCRdb year 2017). Notes on the research overall: According to a later analysis, the roughly 130 validation repertoires were produced on the same platform as the 666 repertoires of the first cohort. The aim of the study was to test whether cataloging public T cell receptors could identify signatures of past pathogen exposure. Besides the first cohort of 666 subjects, a separate validation cohort made up of 95 to 150 different subjects was used. To predict cytomegalovirus infection status, the study combined high-throughput TCR immunosequencing, statistical association of individual TCRs with disease status, and machine learning.

What the research found in general, with its limitations: A later analysis lacked HLA typing for the validation cohort, so it scored co-occurrence in that cohort across all 130 or so repertoires. Of the cluster scores, about 94% were above 0 in a later analysis, which found that TCRs clustered in the first cohort also tended to co-occur in the 120 validation repertoires. The study gave a list of over 150 TCR beta chains associated with cytomegalovirus. The authors suggested that the approach could potentially be extended to other disease states and immunological phenotypes. In both the original and validation cohorts, the classifier was reported to diagnose cytomegalovirus status with high specificity and sensitivity. Across donors, most TCR sequences were observed very rarely, whereas some public TCRs were present in many individuals. A few of the identified cytomegalovirus-associated TCR beta chains were confirmed in vitro to be specific for cytomegalovirus antigens.

The library was produced with the immunoSEQ multiplex PCR assay. In the authors' own workflow: A statistical classification framework was built to diagnose cytomegalovirus status from the catalog of TCR beta chain sequences. In its TCRdb copy, this immuneACCESS table keeps in-frame sequences only and misses some clones. Where compared with another copy, unresolved V genes explain less than half of these, and the others have no known cause. V and J calls and clone size are as listed in that table; D and trimming were resolved from the DNA. The sample table lists over 100,000 clones, about 95% of them with a count of one. The top ten constitute 0.89% of the sample. Looking up the germline V gene (reference sequence) yields CDR1 SEHNR and CDR2 FQNEAQ. V trim: 8 bases; J trim: 2 bases; unmatched bases: 8. Inclusive of the bounding cysteine and phenylalanine, the CDR3 is 15 residues long. The DNA shown is the 45-base CDR3, in frame from base 1.

Donors formed part of the validation cohort, which comprised approximately 130 subjects and was distinct from the first cohort of over 500 subjects. As for this clone: There is no known antigen for this receptor. No per-base quality is available; no much larger clone lies one base away.

The sample taken for sequencing was PBMCs. This clonotype was obtained from a woman aged 18-30 years in good health and CMV-seronegative. The V gene is TRBV7-9 and the J gene is TRBJ2-1; the central 8 bases match TRBD2. In nucleotide form, the sequence is TGTGCCAGCGACGGAACGGGAGGGGCCTACAATGAGCAGTTCTTC. Protein translation: CASDGTGGAYNEQFF.